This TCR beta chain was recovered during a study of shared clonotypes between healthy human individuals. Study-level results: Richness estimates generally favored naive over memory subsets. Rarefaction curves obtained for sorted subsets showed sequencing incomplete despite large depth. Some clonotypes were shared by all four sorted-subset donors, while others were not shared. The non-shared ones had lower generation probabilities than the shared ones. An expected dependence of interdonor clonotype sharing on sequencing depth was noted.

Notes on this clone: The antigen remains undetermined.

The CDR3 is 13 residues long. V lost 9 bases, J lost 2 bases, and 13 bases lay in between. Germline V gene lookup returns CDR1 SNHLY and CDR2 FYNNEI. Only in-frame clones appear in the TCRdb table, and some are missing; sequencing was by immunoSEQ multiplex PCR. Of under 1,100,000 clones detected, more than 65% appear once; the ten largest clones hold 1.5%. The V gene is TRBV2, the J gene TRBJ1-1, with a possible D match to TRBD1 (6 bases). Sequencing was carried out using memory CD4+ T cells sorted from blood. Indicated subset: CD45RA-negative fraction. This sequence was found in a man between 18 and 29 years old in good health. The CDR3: CASHRDPNTEAFF. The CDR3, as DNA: TGTGCCAGTCACAGGGATCCAAACACTGAAGCTTTCTTT.